This T cell receptor (beta chain) was sequenced for a study of OX40 agonist ivuxolimab in advanced cancers. Study as a whole: Given to patients was ivuxolimab, an agonistic anti-OX40 (CD134) antibody. Earlier anti-PD-1, anti-PD-L1 or anti-CTLA-4 therapy was permitted; around 40% had received some.

With 6 bases removed from V and 2 bases from J, the gap between germline ends came to 13 bases. The CDR3 has 14 residues. CDR1 SGHTA and CDR2 FQGNSA come from the germline V gene. Using immunoSEQ multiplex PCR, the repertoire was profiled, and TCRdb retains in-frame clones only, with some absent. The sample has roughly 110,000 clones; approximately 90% are singletons. At cycle 4 day 1, cycle 7 day 1, and baseline, blood was sampled. Source: CD4+ or CD8+ T cells sorted from blood, taken in a trial of the OX40 agonist ivuxolimab. This chain joins TRBV7-2 and TRBJ2-5, with D maybe TRBD2 (5 bases). This receptor was identified in an adult with an advanced solid tumor such as melanoma, head and neck, liver or kidney cancer. CDR3 bases: TGTGCCAGCAGGGCTCTCCGGGGACAAGAGACCCAGTACTTC. This codes for CASRALRGQETQYF.